This entry lists 25 T cell receptor beta chains sequenced from one sample in a study of metastatic and nonmetastatic thyroid tumors. With MiXCR, TCRdb called clones anew from the PCR reads. This table holds 39,000 or so clones, less than 60% found once. Nobody among the patients had been given any treatment before thyroid surgery. The sequencing input was tumor tissue. Source of these receptors: a male donor with papillary thyroid cancer or a benign thyroid nodule (not recorded which). Some clones in this sample may be carry-over from other donors' samples.

The chain is built from TRBV11-2 and TRBJ2-7; 7 bases are a match to TRBD2. The CDR3 spans 14 residues. Germline V gene lookup returns CDR1 SGHAT and CDR2 FQNNGV. The junction had 6 bases not matched to a gene; V was cut back by 5 bases and J by 2 bases. In DNA, the CDR3 is TGTGCCAGCAGCATTTTAAGCGGGGCCTACGAGCAGTACTTC. This translates into CASSILSGAYEQYF.

The rearrangement links TRBV10-3 to TRBJ2-2; D is unresolved. CDR1 and CDR2 from the germline V gene are ENHRY and SYGVKD. V was shortened by 8 bases and J by 7 bases, with 11 bases between the two germline ends. The CDR3 covers 12 residues. The CDR3 nucleotides read TGTGCCATCCAGTCGGTTGACGGGGAGCTGTTTTTT. Protein: CAIQSVDGELFF.

This clone has just a few counts. CDR3 protein: CASSGREDGGEQFF. The CDR3 bases are TGTGCCAGCAGCGGGCGGGAGGACGGGGGTGAGCAGTTCTTC. The gene calls are TRBV11-3 and TRBJ2-1, with 8 positions matching TRBD2. V lost 5 bases, J lost 9 bases, and 9 bases stayed unmatched. The CDR3 is 14 residues long. CDR1 SGHNT and CDR2 YENEEA come from the germline V gene.

This clone was seen more than once but under ten times. The chain employs TRBV27 and TRBJ1-2; D is undetermined. V lost 8 bases to trimming and J lost 2 bases, with 15 bases between them. This CDR3 has 14 residues. Germline V gene lookup returns CDR1 MNHEY and CDR2 SMNVEV (reference sequence). The CDR3 nucleotides are TGTGCCAGCGGCCGTGCTAACCCCAACTATGGCTACACCTTC. It encodes CASGRANPNYGYTF.

This clone appeared once. The chain employs TRBV5-1 and TRBJ1-2; a possible D gene is TRBD1 (6 bases). The CDR3 consists of 16 residues. V gave up 0 bases and J gave up 4 bases, with 16 bases separating them. Germline CDR1 reads SGHRS; CDR2 reads YFSETQ. CDR3 nucleotides: TGCGCCAGCAGCTTGGCCACTCGGACAGATTCCTATGGCTACACCTTC. Translating it yields CASSLATRTDSYGYTF.

The gene calls are TRBV19 and TRBJ1-2; 9 bases fit TRBD1. The V gene end was trimmed by 7 bases and the J gene end by 4 bases; junction bases not matched to a gene: 10. CDR3 length equals 15 residues. From germline, CDR1 is LNHDA and CDR2 SQIVND (reference sequence). CDR3 nucleotides: TGTGCCAGTACCCCTGCGGACAGGGGCCCCTATGGCTACACCTTC. It specifies CASTPADRGPYGYTF.

This chain's CDR3 is CSAPTSENSYEQYF. In nucleotides, the CDR3 is TGCAGTGCTCCAACTAGCGAGAACTCCTACGAGCAGTACTTC. The V and J genes are TRBV20-1 and TRBJ2-7, with 7 bases matching TRBD2. CDR3 length equals 14 residues. V lost 5 bases to trimming and J lost 0 bases; unmatched junction nucleotides: 7. Germline V lookup: CDR1 DFQATT, CDR2 SNEGSKA (reference sequence).

The V gene is TRBV15, the J gene TRBJ1-3; possible D gene TRBD1, 6 bases. Trimming removed 5 bases at V and 0 bases at J, with 14 bases between. The CDR3 has 16 amino acids. From germline, CDR1 is LNHNV and CDR2 YYDKDF (reference sequence). In DNA form, the CDR3 reads TGTGCCACCAGCTCTGGGACACCGCTCTCTGGAAACACCATATATTTT. As protein: CATSSGTPLSGNTIYF.

The chain combines TRBV25-1 with TRBJ1-1; D is uncertain. The length of the CDR3 is 12 residues. The germline V gene has CDR1 MGHDK and CDR2 SYGVNS. The V gene lost 4 bases and the J gene lost 6 bases, with 9 bases spanning the gap. The CDR3 nucleotides read TGTGCCAGCAGTGTAAGGGATTCTGAAGCTTTCTTT. Residues: CASSVRDSEAFF.

This chain joins TRBV2 and TRBJ1-5; 7 bases agree with TRBD1. This CDR3 is built from 16 residues. V was pared by 4 bases and J by 4 bases, with 10 bases of the junction left unmatched. Germline assignment: CDR1 SNHLY and CDR2 FYNNEI. The CDR3 protein is CASSGTEGAWNQPQHF. The CDR3, as DNA: TGTGCCAGCAGTGGGACCGAGGGGGCTTGGAATCAGCCCCAGCATTTT.

The chain recombines TRBV11-2 with TRBJ2-1; D possibly uses TRBD1 or TRBD2 (5 bases each). Germline assignment: CDR1 SGHAT and CDR2 FQNNGV. The length of the CDR3 is 15 residues. V shed 1 base and J shed 3 bases, with 10 bases lying between them. CDR3 in amino acids: CASSLGGANYNEQFF. CDR3 in DNA: TGTGCCAGCAGCTTAGGAGGGGCCAACTACAATGAGCAGTTCTTC.

The chain links TRBV28 to TRBJ2-7; D is uncertain. Germline V gene sequence: CDR1 MDHEN, CDR2 SYDVKM. Trimming cost V 3 bases and J 0 bases, with 9 bases left between them. The CDR3 length is 14 residues. The CDR3 reads CASSLGFSSYEQYF. As DNA, the CDR3 is TGTGCCAGCAGTTTGGGCTTTAGCTCCTACGAGCAGTACTTC.

In this sample, this clone turned up a few times. This chain uses TRBV13 with TRBJ2-7; D is ambiguous. Trimming pared 4 bases from V and 2 bases from J, leaving 9 bases between. Germline V gives CDR1 PRHDT, CDR2 FYEKMQ (reference sequence). The CDR3 has 13 residues. The CDR3 DNA reads TGTGCCAGCAGCTCTGCCCATCCCTACGAGCAGTACTTC. It is translated as CASSSAHPYEQYF.

Notes on this clone: Sequence at one end of the junction differs from germline and may be a read error. At the DNA level, this CDR3 is encoded by other sequences in the same sample as well. This chain uses TRBV5-5 with TRBJ2-7; 10 nucleotides line up with TRBD1. This CDR3 has 15 residues. Germline V gene sequence: CDR1 SGHKS, CDR2 YYEKEE (reference sequence). CDR3: CASSSTSGTGVEQYF. The CDR3 DNA is TGTGCCAGCAGCTCCACGTCCGGGACAGGGGTCGAGCAGTATTTC.

J is TRBJ2-2 and V is TRBV19; 12 bases map to TRBD2. Looked up from germline, CDR1 is LNHDA and CDR2 is SQIVND (reference sequence). There are 17 residues in the CDR3. The V gene end was trimmed by 6 bases and the J gene end by 0 bases; junction bases not matched to a gene: 5. CDR3 in amino acids: CASRLAGGLPNTGELFF. The CDR3 nucleotides read TGTGCCAGTAGACTAGCGGGGGGCCTTCCGAACACCGGGGAGCTGTTTTTT.

The chain joins TRBV9 to TRBJ1-5; D is possibly TRBD1 (5 bases). The CDR3 extends over 15 amino acids. The germline V gene encodes CDR1 SGDLS and CDR2 YYNGEE. Trimming took off 0 bases at V and 6 bases at J, with 13 bases between the two ends. CDR3 nucleotides: TGTGCCAGCAGCGTAGGTACAGGTCCTGGTCAGCCCCAGCATTTT. Amino acid sequence: CASSVGTGPGQPQHF. The variable domain in full, completed from reference TRBV9 and TRBJ1-5, reads DSGVTQTPKHLITATGQRVTLRCSPRSGDLSVYWYQQSLDQGLQFLIQYYNGEERAKGNILERFSAQQFPDLHSELNLSSLELGDSALYFCASSVGTGPGQPQHFGDGTRLSIL.

This chain joins TRBV5-1 and TRBJ2-7; 8 bases are shared with TRBD1. Trimming took 9 bases from V and 0 from J; bases not matched to a gene: 8. Germline V gives CDR1 SGHRS, CDR2 YFSETQ. This CDR3 has 14 amino acids. The CDR3 here is CATRGDRTSYEQYF. The CDR3 DNA reads TGCGCCACCCGCGGGGACAGGACCTCCTACGAGCAGTACTTC.

The chain couples TRBV2 to TRBJ2-1; no firm D call. CDR1 is SNHLY, CDR2 FYNNEI, per germline. The CDR3 totals 14 residues. Trimming removed 5 bases at V and 7 bases at J, with 15 bases between. The CDR3 spells CASSIRVARNEQFF. The CDR3 nucleotides are TGTGCCAGCAGTATTCGAGTGGCCCGGAATGAGCAGTTCTTC.

Notes on this clone: At the DNA level, this CDR3 is encoded by other sequences in the same sample as well. CDR3 sequence: CASSLTGRPQADTQYF. Here the CDR3 DNA reads TGTGCCAGCAGCTTAACGGGACGCCCACAGGCAGATACGCAGTATTTT. The chain uses TRBV7-2 and TRBJ2-3, with D perhaps TRBD1 or TRBD2 (5 bases each). Germline V gene sequence: CDR1 SGHTA, CDR2 FQGNSA. Trimming stripped 2 bases from V and 4 bases from J, with 16 bases between. The CDR3 runs 16 residues.

V gene TRBV5-1 combines with J gene TRBJ2-3; 9 nucleotides line up with TRBD1. The germline CDR1 and CDR2 sequences are SGHRS and YFSETQ. CDR3 length: 15 amino acids. Losses at the gene ends were 4 bases for V and 0 bases for J; bases not matched to a gene: 3. DNA of the CDR3: TGCGCCAGCAGCCCAGGACAGGGGAGCACAGATACGCAGTATTTT. Translated: CASSPGQGSTDTQYF.

This chain links TRBV30 with TRBJ1-4, with D possibly matching TRBD1 (6 bases). V was cut by 8 bases and J by 3 bases, with 13 bases left in between. The CDR3 length is 13 residues. Per the germline V gene, CDR1 is GTSNPN and CDR2 is SVGIG (reference sequence). The DNA for the CDR3 is TGTGCCGGCAGGGGTGCACCTAATGAAAAACTGTTTTTT. Protein product: CAGRGAPNEKLFF.

This clone was found a few times. The chain carries TRBV7-2 and TRBJ2-3, with D possibly being TRBD2 (5 bases). Germline loops: CDR1 SGHTA, CDR2 FQGNSA. The CDR3 covers 12 residues. Trimming removed 5 bases at V and 5 bases at J, with 8 bases between. The CDR3 coding sequence is TGTGCCAGCAGCCTGGAGGTAGATACGCAGTATTTT. Amino acid sequence: CASSLEVDTQYF.

This clone was found a few times. This chain connects TRBV24-1 to TRBJ2-3, with D perhaps TRBD1 or TRBD2 (6 bases each). The V gene's germline CDR1 is KGHDR and CDR2 SFDVKD. This CDR3 has 16 amino acids. V was clipped by 4 bases and J by 7 bases, with 20 bases between them. CDR3 sequence (DNA): TGTGCCACCAGTGAAGAGACTAGGGGGTTTGGGTATACGCAGTATTTT. Its translation is CATSEETRGFGYTQYF.

This clone was found a few times. This chain joins TRBV5-1 and TRBJ2-7, with unresolved D. There are 14 residues in the CDR3. Germline V gene data show CDR1 as SGHRS and CDR2 as YFSETQ. The V end lost 0 bases, the J end lost 0 bases, and 7 bases lay between the germline ends. The CDR3 bases are TGCGCCAGCAGCTTGGATGCTATCTCCTACGAGCAGTACTTC. It codes for CASSLDAISYEQYF.

The chain carries TRBV3-1 and TRBJ1-2; the D is unclear. This CDR3 spans 15 amino acids. V gave up 1 base and J gave up 6 bases, with 15 bases separating them. Looked up from germline, CDR1 is LGHDT and CDR2 is YNNKEL (reference sequence). The CDR3 coding sequence is TGTGCCAGCAGCCAAGCCTCCGGGGTTGGACATGGCTACACCTTC. This translates into CASSQASGVGHGYTF.